These 11 T cell receptor beta chains were sequenced from one sample in a study of CD8+ T cells in alopecia areata. As for treatment: oral pan-JAK inhibitor, 5-10 mg twice daily. After isolation, RNA underwent reverse transcription to generate cDNA as the sequencing template. Profiled with immunoSEQ multiplex PCR; TCRdb holds only in-frame clones, not every one. The sample lists fewer than 110,000 clones, 85% to 90% seen once, with over 8.5% in the top ten. The specimen comprised CD8+ T cells sorted from blood, sampled at approximately week 30, from a patient treated with tofacitinib. The source is a human donor with alopecia areata.

The V and J genes are TRBV5-1 and TRBJ2-7; the match to TRBD2 covers 10 bases. Germline V lookup: CDR1 SGHRS, CDR2 YFSETQ. The CDR3 runs to 16 residues. The V gene end was trimmed by 4 bases and the J gene end by 2 bases; junction bases not matched to a gene: 9. The CDR3 nucleotides read TGCGCCAGCAGCATAACAGCTAGCGGGAGTGCCTACGAGCAGTACTTC. This sequence encodes CASSITASGSAYEQYF.

The chain couples TRBV5-1 to TRBJ2-2, with D hard to call. V lost 4 bases and J lost 5, with 12 bases in between. The CDR3 sequence is 14 residues long. The germline V gene encodes CDR1 SGHRS and CDR2 YFSETQ. The CDR3 reads CASSGPPGTGELFF. The DNA for the CDR3 is TGCGCCAGCAGCGGCCCTCCTGGGACCGGGGAGCTGTTTTTT.

This chain connects TRBV6-6 to TRBJ2-3; maybe TRBD2 (5 bases). V was shortened by 4 bases and J by 2 bases, with 16 bases between the two germline ends. The CDR3 loop spans 16 amino acids. CDR1 is MNHNY and CDR2 is SVGAGI in the germline V gene (reference sequence). This chain's CDR3 is CASSSPGKRTTDTQYF. The CDR3 nucleotides read TGTGCCAGCAGTTCCCCGGGGAAGCGAACCACAGATACGCAGTATTTT.

The chain joins TRBV7-9 to TRBJ1-4; possible D gene TRBD1, 5 bases. Germline V gene sequence: CDR1 SEHNR, CDR2 FQNEAQ (reference sequence). This CDR3 has 13 amino acids. Trimming stripped 6 bases from V and 5 bases from J, with 10 bases between. CDR3 in DNA: TGTGCCAGCAGGGGACGGGAAAATGAAAAACTGTTTTTT. Translating it yields CASRGRENEKLFF.

The V call is TRBV4-1, the J call TRBJ1-1; D is unresolved. Trimming took off 4 bases at V and 5 bases at J, with 14 bases between the two ends. CDR3 length equals 14 residues. In germline, CDR1 is MGHRA, CDR2 YSYEKL. The CDR3 DNA is TGCGCCAGCAGCCCGACATCCTCGAGAACTGAAGCTTTCTTT. The encoded protein is CASSPTSSRTEAFF.

J is TRBJ2-7 and V is TRBV27; maybe TRBD1 (6 bases). Germline values: CDR1 MNHEY, CDR2 SMNVEV (reference sequence). The germline V and J ends were trimmed by 4 bases and 1 base, with 17 bases remaining between them. The CDR3 consists of 16 residues. CDR3 in amino acids: CASSYSRDTLSYEQYF. The CDR3 nucleotides read TGTGCCAGCAGTTATTCCCGGGACACCCTATCCTACGAGCAGTACTTC.

The genes are TRBV6-5 and TRBJ2-1; the match to TRBD1 covers 9 bases. The CDR3 sequence is 15 residues long. With 4 bases clipped from V and 4 bases from J, the junction kept 5 bases outside the gene matches. Looked up from germline, CDR1 is MNHEY and CDR2 is SVGAGI. For the CDR3, the DNA is TGTGCCAGCAGTTCCCGACAGGGGGTTTACAATGAGCAGTTCTTC. Residues: CASSSRQGVYNEQFF.

This sequence joins TRBV4-1 and TRBJ2-7; no reliable D call. The CDR3 is 13 residues long. Germline CDR1 and CDR2: MGHRA and YSYEKL. The germline V and J ends were trimmed by 4 bases and 2 bases, with 9 bases remaining between them. Here the CDR3 DNA reads TGCGCCAGCAGCCCGGGCCTTACCTACGAGCAGTACTTC. This encodes CASSPGLTYEQYF.

The chain joins TRBV5-6 to TRBJ2-3; D might be TRBD2 (8 bases). Trimming left V 4 bases short and J 2 bases short, with 17 bases between. Germline V gene sequence: CDR1 SGHDT, CDR2 YYEEEE. This CDR3 has 16 amino acids. The CDR3 here is CASSLSREGATDTQYF. The CDR3, as DNA: TGTGCCAGCAGCCTCTCCCGGGAGGGGGCCACAGATACGCAGTATTTT.

The chain carries TRBV6-6 and TRBJ2-7, with TRBD1 matching over 8 bases. Losses at the gene ends were 4 bases for V and 2 bases for J; bases not matched to a gene: 7. The CDR3 consists of 15 residues. Germline assignment: CDR1 MNHNY and CDR2 SVGAGI (reference sequence). As DNA, the CDR3 is TGTGCCAGCAGTTTCGCTCCGGGACAGGCCTACGAGCAGTACTTC. Translated, it gives CASSFAPGQAYEQYF.

In DNA form, the CDR3 reads TGTGCCAGCAGCCAAGAGGCGGGAGGGTCCTACGAGCAGTACTTC. It codes for CASSQEAGGSYEQYF. The genes are TRBV4-2 and TRBJ2-7; the match to TRBD2 covers 9 bases. Trimming removed 0 bases from V and 1 base from J; junction bases left unmatched: 1. Per germline, CDR1 LGHNA and CDR2 YNFKEQ. The CDR3 length is 15 residues.